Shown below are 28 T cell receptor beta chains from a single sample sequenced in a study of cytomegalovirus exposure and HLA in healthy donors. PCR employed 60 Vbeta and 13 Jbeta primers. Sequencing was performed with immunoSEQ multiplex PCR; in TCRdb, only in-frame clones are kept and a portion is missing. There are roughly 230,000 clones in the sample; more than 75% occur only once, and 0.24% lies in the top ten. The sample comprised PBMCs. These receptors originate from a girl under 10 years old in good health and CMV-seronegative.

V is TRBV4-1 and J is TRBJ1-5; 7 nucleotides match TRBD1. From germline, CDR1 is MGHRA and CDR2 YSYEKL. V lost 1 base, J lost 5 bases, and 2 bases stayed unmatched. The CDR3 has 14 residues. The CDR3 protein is CASSQGQGDQPQHF. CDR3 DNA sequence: TGCGCCAGCAGCCAAGGGCAGGGGGATCAGCCCCAGCATTTT.

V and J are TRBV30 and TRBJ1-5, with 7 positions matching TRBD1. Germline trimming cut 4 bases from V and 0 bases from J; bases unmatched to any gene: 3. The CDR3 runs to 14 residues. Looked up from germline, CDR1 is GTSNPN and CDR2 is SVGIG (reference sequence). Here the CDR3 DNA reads TGTGCCTGGAACAGGGGCATTAGCAATCAGCCCCAGCATTTT. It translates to CAWNRGISNQPQHF.

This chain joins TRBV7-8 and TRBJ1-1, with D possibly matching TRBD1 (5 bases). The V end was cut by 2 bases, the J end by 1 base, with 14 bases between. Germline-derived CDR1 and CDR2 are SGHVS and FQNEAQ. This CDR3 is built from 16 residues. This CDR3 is CASSLSRVGANTEAFF. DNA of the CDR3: TGTGCCAGCAGCTTAAGTCGGGTAGGGGCGAACACTGAAGCTTTCTTT.

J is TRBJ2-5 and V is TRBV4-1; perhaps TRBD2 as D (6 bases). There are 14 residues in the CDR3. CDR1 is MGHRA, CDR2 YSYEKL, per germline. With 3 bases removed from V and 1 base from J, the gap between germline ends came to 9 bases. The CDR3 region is CASSHGTGQETQYF. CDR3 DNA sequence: TGCGCCAGCAGCCACGGGACTGGCCAAGAGACCCAGTACTTC.

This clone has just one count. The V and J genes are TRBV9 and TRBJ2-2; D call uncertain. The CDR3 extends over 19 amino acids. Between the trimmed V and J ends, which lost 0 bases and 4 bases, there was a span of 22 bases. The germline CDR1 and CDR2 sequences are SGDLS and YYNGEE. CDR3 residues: CASSVGLVEFPRGTGELFF. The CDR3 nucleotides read TGTGCCAGCAGCGTAGGGCTAGTCGAATTCCCGCGAGGCACCGGGGAGCTGTTTTTT.

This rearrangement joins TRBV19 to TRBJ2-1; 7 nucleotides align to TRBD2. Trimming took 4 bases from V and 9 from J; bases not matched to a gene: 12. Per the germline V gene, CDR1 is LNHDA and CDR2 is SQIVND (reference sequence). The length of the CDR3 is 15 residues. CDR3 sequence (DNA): TGTGCCAGTAGTAGGGGGACTATAGGTGTGGGTGAGCAGTTCTTC. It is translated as CASSRGTIGVGEQFF. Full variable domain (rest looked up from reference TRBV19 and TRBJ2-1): DGGITQSPKYLFRKEGQNVTLSCEQNLNHDAMYWYRQDPGQGLRLIYYSQIVNDFQKGDIAEGYSVSREKKESFPLTVTSAQKNPTAFYLCASSRGTIGVGEQFFGPGTRLTVL.

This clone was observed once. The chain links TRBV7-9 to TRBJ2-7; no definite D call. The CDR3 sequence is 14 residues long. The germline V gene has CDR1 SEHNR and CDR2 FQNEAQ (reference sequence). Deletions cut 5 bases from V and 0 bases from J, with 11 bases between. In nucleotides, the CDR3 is TGTGCCAGCAGCCCTCTTGGCGGCTCCTACGAGCAGTACTTC. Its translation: CASSPLGGSYEQYF.

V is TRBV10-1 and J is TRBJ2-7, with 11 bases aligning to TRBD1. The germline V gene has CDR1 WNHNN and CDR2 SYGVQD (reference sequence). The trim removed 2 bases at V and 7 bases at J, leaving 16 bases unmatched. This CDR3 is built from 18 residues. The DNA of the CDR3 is TGCGCCAGCAGTGAGATCCCAAAAGGACCGGGACAGGGGGAGGAGCAGTACTTC. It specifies CASSEIPKGPGQGEEQYF.

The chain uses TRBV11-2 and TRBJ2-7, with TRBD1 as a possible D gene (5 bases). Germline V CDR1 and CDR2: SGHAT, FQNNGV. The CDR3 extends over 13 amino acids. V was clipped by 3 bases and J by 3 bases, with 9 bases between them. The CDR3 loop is CASSLARVYEQYF. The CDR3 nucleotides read TGTGCCAGCAGCTTGGCCAGGGTCTACGAGCAGTACTTC.

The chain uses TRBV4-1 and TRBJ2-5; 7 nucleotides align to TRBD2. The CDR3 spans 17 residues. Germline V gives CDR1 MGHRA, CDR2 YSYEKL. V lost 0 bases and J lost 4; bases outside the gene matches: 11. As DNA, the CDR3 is TGCGCCAGCAGCCAAGATTGGTCGGGAGGAAGTTTAGAGACCCAGTACTTC. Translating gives CASSQDWSGGSLETQYF.

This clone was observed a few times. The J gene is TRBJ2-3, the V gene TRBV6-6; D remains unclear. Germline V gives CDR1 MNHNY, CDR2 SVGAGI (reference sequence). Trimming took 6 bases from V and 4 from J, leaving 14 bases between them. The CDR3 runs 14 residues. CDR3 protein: CASRPPGGADTQYF. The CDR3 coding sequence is TGTGCCAGCAGGCCCCCGGGTGGTGCAGATACGCAGTATTTT.

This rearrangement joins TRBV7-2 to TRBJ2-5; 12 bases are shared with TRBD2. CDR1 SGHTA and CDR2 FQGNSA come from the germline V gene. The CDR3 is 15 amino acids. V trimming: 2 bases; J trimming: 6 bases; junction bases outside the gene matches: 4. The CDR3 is CASSLPTSGSQTQYF. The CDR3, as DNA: TGTGCCAGCAGCTTACCGACTAGCGGGAGCCAGACCCAGTACTTC. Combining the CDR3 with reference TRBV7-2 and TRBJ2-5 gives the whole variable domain GAGVSQSPSNKVTEKGKDVELRCDPISGHTALYWYRQSLGQGLEFLIYFQGNSAPDKSGLPSDRFSAERTGGSVSTLTIQRTQQEDSAVYLCASSLPTSGSQTQYFGPGTRLLVL.

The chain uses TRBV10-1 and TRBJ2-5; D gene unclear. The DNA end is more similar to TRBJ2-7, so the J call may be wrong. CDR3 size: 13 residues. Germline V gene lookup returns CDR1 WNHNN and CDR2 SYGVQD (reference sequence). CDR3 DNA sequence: TGCGCCAGCGGTCCAGGAAGCTCCTACGAGCAGTACTTC. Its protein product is CASGPGSSYEQYF.

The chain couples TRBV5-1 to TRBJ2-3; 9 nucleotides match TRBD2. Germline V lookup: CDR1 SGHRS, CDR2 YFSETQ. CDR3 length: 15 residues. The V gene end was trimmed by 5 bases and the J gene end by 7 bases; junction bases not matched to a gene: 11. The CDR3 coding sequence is TGCGCCAGCAGGTTAATAGCGGGAGAAGGAAATACGCAGTATTTT. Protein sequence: CASRLIAGEGNTQYF.

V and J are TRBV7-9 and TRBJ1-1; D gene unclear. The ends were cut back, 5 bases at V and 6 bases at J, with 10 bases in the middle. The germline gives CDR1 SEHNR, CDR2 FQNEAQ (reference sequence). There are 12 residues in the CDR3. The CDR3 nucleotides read TGTGCCAGCAGCCCAGATCCTTCTGAAGCTTTCTTT. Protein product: CASSPDPSEAFF.

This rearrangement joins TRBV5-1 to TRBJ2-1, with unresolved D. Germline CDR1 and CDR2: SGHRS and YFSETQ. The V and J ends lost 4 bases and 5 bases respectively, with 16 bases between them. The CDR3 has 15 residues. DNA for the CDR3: TGCGCCAGCAGCCTAATAGCTAGACGTGACAATGAGCAGTTCTTC. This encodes CASSLIARRDNEQFF.

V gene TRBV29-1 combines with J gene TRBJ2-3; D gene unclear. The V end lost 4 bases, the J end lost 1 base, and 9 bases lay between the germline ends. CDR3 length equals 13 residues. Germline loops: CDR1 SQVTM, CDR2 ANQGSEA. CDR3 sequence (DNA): TGCAGCGTTGGTCACCTAGGCACAGATACGCAGTATTTT. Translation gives CSVGHLGTDTQYF.

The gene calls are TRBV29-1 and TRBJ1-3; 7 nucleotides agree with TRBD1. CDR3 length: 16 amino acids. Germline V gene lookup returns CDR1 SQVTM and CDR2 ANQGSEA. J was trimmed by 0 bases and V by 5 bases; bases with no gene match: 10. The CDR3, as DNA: TGCAGCGTTACACCCCGAGGGACAGCCTCTGGAAACACCATATATTTT. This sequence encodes CSVTPRGTASGNTIYF.

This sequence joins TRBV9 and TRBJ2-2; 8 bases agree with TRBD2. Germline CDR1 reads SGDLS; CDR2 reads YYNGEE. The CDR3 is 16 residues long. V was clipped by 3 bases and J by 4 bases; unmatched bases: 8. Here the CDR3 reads CASSGSGGELTGELFF. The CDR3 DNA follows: TGTGCCAGCAGCGGGAGCGGGGGCGAGCTCACCGGGGAGCTGTTTTTT.

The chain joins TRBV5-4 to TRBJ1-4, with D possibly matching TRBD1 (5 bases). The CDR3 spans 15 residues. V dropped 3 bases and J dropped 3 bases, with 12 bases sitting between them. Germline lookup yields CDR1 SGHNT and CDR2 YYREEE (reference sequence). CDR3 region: CASSSSGLSNEKLFF. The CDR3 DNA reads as TGTGCCAGCAGCTCATCAGGGTTGTCTAATGAAAAACTGTTTTTT. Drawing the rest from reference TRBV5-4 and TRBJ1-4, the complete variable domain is ETGVTQSPTHLIKTRGQQVTLRCSSQSGHNTVSWYQQALGQGPQFIFQYYREEENGRGNFPPRFSGLQFPNYSSELNVNALELDDSALYLCASSSSGLSNEKLFFGSGTQLSVL.

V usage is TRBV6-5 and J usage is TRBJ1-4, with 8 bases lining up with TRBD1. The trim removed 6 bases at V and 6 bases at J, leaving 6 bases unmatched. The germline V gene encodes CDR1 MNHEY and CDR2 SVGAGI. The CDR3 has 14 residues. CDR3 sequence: CASSSGTGYEKLFF. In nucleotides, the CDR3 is TGTGCCAGCAGCTCCGGGACAGGTTATGAAAAACTGTTTTTT.

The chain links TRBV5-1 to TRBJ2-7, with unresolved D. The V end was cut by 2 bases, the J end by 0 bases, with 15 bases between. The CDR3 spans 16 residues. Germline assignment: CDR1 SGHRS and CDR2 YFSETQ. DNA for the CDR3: TGCGCCAGCAGCTTAGTGACGGATGCTAGCTCCTACGAGCAGTACTTC. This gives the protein CASSLVTDASSYEQYF.

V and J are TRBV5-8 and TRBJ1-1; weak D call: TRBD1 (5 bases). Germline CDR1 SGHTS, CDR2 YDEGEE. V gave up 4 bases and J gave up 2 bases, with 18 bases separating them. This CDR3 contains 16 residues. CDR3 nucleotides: TGTGCCAGCAGCACAGGATTAACCGGGTTTAACACTGAAGCTTTCTTT. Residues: CASSTGLTGFNTEAFF.

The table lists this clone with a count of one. The CDR3 sequence is CASSIAGGYGYTF. The CDR3 bases are TGTGCCAGTAGTATAGCAGGGGGCTATGGCTACACCTTC. V usage is TRBV19 and J usage is TRBJ1-2; TRBD1 aligns across 7 bases. CDR1 and CDR2 from the germline V gene are LNHDA and SQIVND (reference sequence). The CDR3 consists of 13 residues. After removal of 1 base from V and 4 bases from J, the junction contained 0 bases not matched to a gene.

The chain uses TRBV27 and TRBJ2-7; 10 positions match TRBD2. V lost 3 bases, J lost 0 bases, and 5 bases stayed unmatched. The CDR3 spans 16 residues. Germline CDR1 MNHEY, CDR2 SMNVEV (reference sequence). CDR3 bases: TGTGCCAGCAGTTTCTATCTAGCGGGAGCCTCCTACGAGCAGTACTTC. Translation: CASSFYLAGASYEQYF.

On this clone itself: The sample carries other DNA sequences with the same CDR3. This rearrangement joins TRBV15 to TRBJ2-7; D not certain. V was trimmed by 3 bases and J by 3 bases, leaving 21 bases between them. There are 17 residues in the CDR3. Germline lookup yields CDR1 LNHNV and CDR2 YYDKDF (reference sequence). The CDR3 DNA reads TGTGCCACCAGCAGGGAGATTCGAGTAACGAACTACTACGAGCAGTACTTC. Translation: CATSREIRVTNYYEQYF.

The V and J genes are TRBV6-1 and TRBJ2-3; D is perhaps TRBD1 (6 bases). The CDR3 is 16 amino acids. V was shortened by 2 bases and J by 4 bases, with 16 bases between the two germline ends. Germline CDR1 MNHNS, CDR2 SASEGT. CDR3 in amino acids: CASSEWGQSKADTQYF. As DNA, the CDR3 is TGTGCCAGCAGTGAATGGGGACAAAGTAAAGCAGATACGCAGTATTTT.

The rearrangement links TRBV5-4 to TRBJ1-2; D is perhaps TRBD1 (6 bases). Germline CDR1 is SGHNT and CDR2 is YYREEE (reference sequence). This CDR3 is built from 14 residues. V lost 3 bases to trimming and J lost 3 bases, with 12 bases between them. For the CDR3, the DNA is TGTGCCAGCAGCTGGCGGACAGCCGACTATGGCTACACCTTC. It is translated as CASSWRTADYGYTF.